Detailed here is one TCR beta chain. Its target is not known. The data were obtained in a study of shared clonotypes between healthy human individuals. Produced via immunoSEQ multiplex PCR; TCRdb's table is partial and in-frame only. The sample has 400,000 to 600,000 clones; around 96% are singletons. Germline-derived CDR1 and CDR2 are MDHEN and SYDVKM. The CDR3 has 15 amino acids. Trimming stripped 6 bases from V and 5 bases from J, with 17 bases between. Overall study results and limits: It was the non-shared clonotypes that had lower generation probabilities than clonotypes shared by all four donors.

Source material: naive CD4+ T cells sorted from blood. The subset is: CD45RA+ positively selected. V is TRBV28 and J is TRBJ2-1; no reliable D call. The sequence was obtained from a woman in her twenties or thirties in good health. The CDR3 region has the DNA TGTGCCAGCAGGACCACGGCTGGGTCTAACAATGAGCAGTTCTTC. Translation: CASRTTAGSNNEQFF.